This T cell receptor beta chain comes out of a study of radiotherapy plus CTLA-4 blockade in lung cancer (dated by TCRdb to between 2018 and 2020). Describing the broader study: Objective responses were observed in 18% of enrolled patients, and disease control was achieved in less than 35%. Broad study findings and their caveats: TCR clones derived from tumors expanded in peripheral blood after treatment with radiotherapy and ipilimumab. The strongest predictors of response, as reported, were early dynamic changes in blood T cell clones along with a rise in serum interferon-beta after radiation.

The CDR3 has 19 amino acids, counting the end cysteine and phenylalanine. The read is trimmed to its CDR3 DNA, 57 bases read in frame from base 1. The study evaluated CTLA-4 blockade (ipilimumab) given together with focal radiation therapy in patients who had chemo-refractory metastatic non-small-cell lung cancer. Details on this clone: Its antigen has not been determined. It has no much larger one-base neighbor in the sample; base qualities were not kept.

The method was the immunoSEQ multiplex PCR assay. This immuneACCESS table, as held by TCRdb, lists in-frame sequences with V and J called but not all clones. Of the missing ones, under half trace to an unresolved V gene in checked studies; the others have no known cause. A total of about 24,000 clones appear in this sample, 71% of them only once. The ten most abundant clones make up roughly 3% of the sample. This TCR came from a human donor with non-small cell lung cancer whose response to radiotherapy plus ipilimumab could not be evaluated. The sample consisted of peripheral blood, taken from a patient treated with radiotherapy plus ipilimumab. The chain was built from TRBV21-1 and TRBJ2-2; TRBD2 reflects the table's D call only, with no check against the DNA. TRBV21-1 is tagged as a pseudogene. The CDR3 has the sequence CASRKKTDGLAGNTGELFF. The DNA sequence is as follows: TGTGCCAGCAGAAAAAAGACGGATGGACTAGCGGGAAACACCGGGGAGCTGTTTTTT.